These 22 T cell receptor beta chains came from one sample sequenced in a study of vaccination and CD4 T cells after COVID-19. These TCRs' antigens remain unknown. Noted time point: late sampling 161 to 241 days after vaccination in a few convalescent patients. The treatment was: roughly 10-day PBMC culture with coronavirus spike peptide pools or control peptides (ViraFEST assay). Cultured CD4+ T cell DNA underwent sequencing with the Oncomine TCR Beta short-read assay. Each CDR3 protein is one row after TCRdb ran MiXCR on the PCR reads. The repertoire holds 23,000 or so distinct CDR3 sequences, over 40% seen once, with 4.9% in the top ten. The specimen comprised CD4+ T cells from blood, cultured in vitro, sampled about 7 months after SARS-CoV-2 vaccination. The receptors shown here come from a human donor who had recovered from COVID-19.

The chain recombines TRBV6-1 with TRBJ2-7; 8 positions match TRBD2. Germline CDR1 reads MNHNS; CDR2 reads SASEGT. CDR3 length: 12 residues. With 10 bases clipped from V and 5 bases from J, the junction kept 7 bases outside the gene matches. Written as DNA, the CDR3 is TGTGCCATCGGGAGGGAGGCGGACGAGCAGTACTTC. This encodes CAIGREADEQYF.

The chain couples TRBV7-6 to TRBJ2-5; D remains ambiguous. This CDR3 has 12 amino acids. V lost 2 bases, J lost 5 bases, and 6 bases lay in between. Germline CDR1 SGHVS, CDR2 FNYEAQ. CDR3 sequence reads: CASSLLLETQYF. The CDR3 DNA follows: TGTGCCAGCAGCTTACTTCTGGAGACCCAGTACTTC. Looking up the rest from reference TRBV7-6 and TRBJ2-5 gives the full variable domain: GAGVSQSPRYKVTKRGQDVALRCDPISGHVSLYWYRQALGQGPEFLTYFNYEAQQDKSGLPNDRFSAERPEGSISTLTIQRTEQRDSAMYRCASSLLLETQYFGPGTRLLVL.

This clonotype was found a few times. Here the CDR3 reads CASSLGLDYGYTF. The CDR3 region has the DNA TGTGCCAGCAGTCTGGGGCTCGACTATGGCTACACCTTC. This chain connects TRBV27 to TRBJ1-2, with TRBD1 as a possible D gene (5 bases). The CDR3 has 13 amino acids. Germline CDR1 is MNHEY and CDR2 is SMNVEV (reference sequence). V lost 5 bases and J lost 3, with 10 bases in between.

J is TRBJ2-1 and V is TRBV20-1; tentatively, D is TRBD2 (6 bases). Germline CDR1 is DFQATT and CDR2 is SNEGSKA (reference sequence). V was shortened by 0 bases and J by 10 bases, with 10 bases between the two germline ends. The CDR3 is made up of 12 amino acids. Here the CDR3 reads CSARDPLAEQFF. CDR3 bases: TGCAGTGCTAGAGATCCCCTAGCGGAGCAGTTCTTC.

V usage is TRBV10-3 and J usage is TRBJ2-3, with a tentative D call TRBD2 (6 bases). Per the germline V gene, CDR1 is ENHRY and CDR2 is SYGVKD. This CDR3 is built from 15 residues. Trimming took 11 bases from V and 2 from J, leaving 20 bases between them. The CDR3: CASTEGLANTDTQYF. CDR3 DNA: TGTGCCTCCACAGAGGGGCTAGCGAACACAGATACGCAGTATTTT.

The J gene is TRBJ1-1, the V gene TRBV10-3; unclear D gene. Germline CDR1 ENHRY, CDR2 SYGVKD. The CDR3 spans 12 residues. The V end lost 6 bases, the J end lost 8 bases, and 13 bases lay between the germline ends. DNA for the CDR3: TGTGCCATCAGGCCCGTGGAAGGAGAAGCTTTCTTT. It codes for CAIRPVEGEAFF.

The V call is TRBV6-1, the J call TRBJ1-6; tentative D call: TRBD1 (6 bases). The CDR3 loop spans 16 amino acids. V was shortened by 4 bases and J by 3 bases, with 13 bases between the two germline ends. Germline V gene data show CDR1 as MNHNS and CDR2 as SASEGT. The chain's CDR3 is CASSGIQGIYNSPLHF. Written as DNA, the CDR3 is TGTGCCAGCAGTGGGATACAGGGAATCTATAATTCACCCCTCCACTTT.

The chain carries TRBV6-1 and TRBJ2-2, with a weak D call TRBD2 (6 bases). Germline assignment: CDR1 MNHNS and CDR2 SASEGT. The CDR3 is 13 residues long. V was clipped by 8 bases and J by 7 bases, with 14 bases between them. CDR3 protein: CASLPGVDGELFF. The CDR3 bases are TGTGCCAGCCTCCCGGGAGTGGACGGGGAGCTGTTTTTT.

The chain is built from TRBV15 and TRBJ1-2; D gene unclear. The CDR3 spans 12 residues. With 0 bases removed from V and 3 bases from J, the gap between germline ends came to 2 bases. The V gene's germline CDR1 is LNHNV and CDR2 YYDKDF (reference sequence). CDR3 sequence reads: CATSRDDYGYTF. CDR3 DNA sequence: TGTGCCACCAGCAGAGACGACTATGGCTACACCTTC.

A few counts support this clonotype. This rearrangement joins TRBV20-1 to TRBJ1-6, with 7 bases aligning to TRBD1. V was pared by 3 bases and J by 7 bases, with 6 bases of the junction left unmatched. The CDR3 spans 14 residues. CDR1 and CDR2 from the germline V gene are DFQATT and SNEGSKA (reference sequence). Here the CDR3 DNA reads TGCAGTGCTAGTCGTGGACAGGTCAATTCACCCCTCCACTTT. Amino acid sequence: CSASRGQVNSPLHF.

The chain joins TRBV7-2 to TRBJ2-7; D uncertain. V was clipped by 1 base and J by 3 bases, with 7 bases between them. The CDR3 loop spans 13 amino acids. Germline CDR1 reads SGHTA; CDR2 reads FQGNSA. The CDR3 loop is CASSLGVVYEQYF. The CDR3 bases are TGTGCCAGCAGCTTAGGGGTGGTCTACGAGCAGTACTTC.

V gene TRBV18 combines with J gene TRBJ1-6; D is possibly TRBD1 (5 bases). Germline V CDR1 and CDR2: KGHSH, LQKENI. The CDR3 extends over 14 amino acids. The V end lost 2 bases, the J end lost 8 bases, and 10 bases lay between the germline ends. The CDR3 is CASSPVGDDSPLHF. In nucleotides, the CDR3 is TGTGCCAGCTCACCAGTGGGGGATGATTCACCCCTCCACTTT.

This clonotype was detected once. The chain uses TRBV28 and TRBJ2-3; TRBD2 matches 12 bases. The ends lost 6 bases at V and 3 bases at J; junction bases unmatched: 16. Germline CDR1 MDHEN, CDR2 SYDVKM. This CDR3 has 19 amino acids. CDR3 protein: CASRFGTSGPEVSTDTQYF. CDR3 nucleotide sequence: TGTGCCAGCAGATTCGGGACTAGCGGGCCGGAGGTGTCAACAGATACGCAGTATTTT.

The chain couples TRBV28 to TRBJ2-1, with D hard to call. Trimming shortened V by 7 bases and J by 3 bases, and 10 bases separated the two germline ends. CDR3 length: 13 amino acids. Germline V lookup: CDR1 MDHEN, CDR2 SYDVKM. The CDR3 here is CASNKPSYNEQFF. CDR3 nucleotides: TGTGCCAGCAATAAGCCGAGCTACAATGAGCAGTTCTTC. The full variable domain, in which reference TRBV28 and TRBJ2-1 provide the parts outside the CDR3, is DVKVTQSSRYLVKRTGEKVFLECVQDMDHENMFWYRQDPGLGLRLIYFSYDVKMKEKGDIPEGYSVSREKKERFSLILESASTNQTSMYLCASNKPSYNEQFFGPGTRLTVL.

The rearrangement uses TRBV23-1 and TRBJ2-5; the D call may be TRBD1 or TRBD2 (5 bases each). TRBV23-1 is treated as an ORF (open reading frame) with a function not yet certain. The V gene lost 2 bases and the J gene lost 6 bases, with 7 bases spanning the gap. This CDR3 comprises 12 residues. CDR3: CASSQEGKTQYF. In DNA form, the CDR3 reads TGCGCCAGCAGTCAAGAGGGGAAGACCCAGTACTTC.

This chain links TRBV20-1 with TRBJ2-7; a possible D gene is TRBD1 (6 bases). With 7 bases removed from V and 0 bases from J, the gap between germline ends came to 13 bases. The V gene's germline CDR1 is DFQATT and CDR2 SNEGSKA (reference sequence). The CDR3 has 13 amino acids. CDR3 amino acids: CSGSRQASYEQYF. The CDR3 DNA follows: TGCAGTGGTAGCCGACAGGCCTCCTACGAGCAGTACTTC.

This clonotype occurred a few times. The J gene is TRBJ2-5, the V gene TRBV28; TRBD2 is a possible D gene (6 bases). CDR3 size: 14 residues. The V gene's germline CDR1 is MDHEN and CDR2 SYDVKM. Trimming took off 2 bases at V and 2 bases at J, with 9 bases between the two ends. The CDR3 loop is CASSLIAVQETQYF. CDR3 bases: TGTGCCAGCAGTTTAATAGCGGTACAAGAGACCCAGTACTTC.

V and J are TRBV6-1 and TRBJ1-1; D unresolved. CDR1 is MNHNS, CDR2 SASEGT, per germline. This CDR3 spans 13 amino acids. With 6 bases removed from V and 2 bases from J, the gap between germline ends came to 10 bases. CDR3 nucleotide sequence: TGTGCCAGCAGAACCCCACAAAACACTGAAGCTTTCTTT. Amino acids: CASRTPQNTEAFF.

The chain joins TRBV27 to TRBJ2-5; unclear D gene. CDR3 length: 13 amino acids. Trimming took 1 base from V and 4 from J, leaving 7 bases between them. The germline gives CDR1 MNHEY, CDR2 SMNVEV (reference sequence). The CDR3 loop reads CASSLWLGETQYF. The CDR3 region has the DNA TGTGCCAGCAGTTTATGGTTAGGAGAGACCCAGTACTTC.

The V and J genes are TRBV7-8 and TRBJ2-5; D is undetermined. The length of the CDR3 is 11 residues. The germline V and J ends were trimmed by 1 base and 5 bases, with 2 bases remaining between them. CDR1 and CDR2 from the germline V gene are SGHVS and FQNEAQ. Here the CDR3 DNA reads TGTGCCAGCAGCTTAGTCGAGACCCAGTACTTC. Translation gives CASSLVETQYF.

The V call is TRBV10-3, the J call TRBJ1-1; no reliable D call. Looked up from germline, CDR1 is ENHRY and CDR2 is SYGVKD. V lost 4 bases and J lost 2, with 11 bases in between. This CDR3 region has 14 residues. The DNA of the CDR3 is TGTGCCATCAGTGGGACCCCGAGAAACACTGAAGCTTTCTTT. Translated, it gives CAISGTPRNTEAFF.

This chain connects TRBV2 to TRBJ2-5; 7 bases line up with TRBD1. The CDR3 covers 13 residues. V shed 8 bases, J shed 4 bases, and the junction held 7 bases outside the gene matches. Per the germline V gene, CDR1 is SNHLY and CDR2 is FYNNEI. The CDR3 DNA reads TGTGCCAGCCAGCCCGGGACAGCAGAGACCCAGTACTTC. This sequence encodes CASQPGTAETQYF.